A selection of T cell receptor beta chains follows, all from one sample in a study of T cell changes during pregnancy in multiple sclerosis. Assay: immunoSEQ multiplex PCR; the TCRdb copy retains only in-frame clones and omits some. Among roughly 89,000 clones, 94% were seen once, and the ten largest hold roughly 1.7%. Source: peripheral blood, taken after pregnancy. The receptors were sampled from a female donor in good health, enrolled as a control in a pregnancy study. Both conserved end residues are part of each CDR3. D genes are given only for firm matches. The size entry is marked missing in some rows and otherwise reads once, few, many or a size class.

TRBJ2-3 | few | TRBV6-4 | - | CASSEGGGEDTQYF | TGTGCCAGCAGTGAAGGGGGAGGGGAAGATACGCAGTATTTT
TRBJ2-1 | - | TRBV7-2 | - | CASTLASRYNEQFF | TGTGCCAGCACTCTGGCTAGCCGTTACAATGAGCAGTTCTTC
TRBJ1-1 | - | TRBV27 | - | CASSPGRAEAFF | TGTGCCAGCAGTCCCGGTCGGGCTGAAGCTTTCTTT
TRBJ2-7 | - | TRBV2 | TRBD2 | CASTLGSGSAEQYF | TGTGCCAGCACCCTGGGTAGCGGGAGTGCCGAGCAGTACTTC
TRBJ2-7 | - | TRBV5-1 | TRBD1 | CASSLAGTGGDEQYF | TGCGCCAGCAGCTTGGCCGGGACAGGGGGCGACGAGCAGTACTTC
TRBJ2-1 | - | TRBV11-2 | - | CASSLLGGRYNEQFF | TGTGCCAGCAGCTTATTAGGGGGAAGGTACAATGAGCAGTTCTTC
TRBJ2-7 | - | TRBV7-6 | TRBD1 | CASSLAQGATYEQYF | TGTGCCAGCAGCTTAGCGCAGGGGGCGACCTACGAGCAGTACTTC
TRBJ1-5 | - | TRBV2 | - | CASRPGLLNQPQHF | TGTGCCAGCAGGCCGGGTCTACTAAATCAGCCCCAGCATTTT
TRBJ2-7 | - | TRBV29-1 | - | CSVEVPHRDPPYTYEQYF | TGCAGCGTTGAAGTACCCCACAGGGATCCCCCTTATACCTACGAGCAGTACTTC
TRBJ1-5 | - | TRBV7-8 | TRBD1 | CASSSRDRVLGNQPQHF | TGTGCCAGCAGCAGCCGGGACAGGGTATTGGGCAATCAGCCCCAGCATTTT
TRBJ2-7 | - | TRBV30 | TRBD2 | CAWKTSGLIYEQYF | TGTGCCTGGAAGACTAGCGGGCTCATTTACGAGCAGTACTTC
TRBJ1-4 | - | TRBV4-1 | - | CASSQEGQRFGEKLFF | TGCGCCAGCAGCCAAGAAGGACAGAGGTTTGGTGAAAAACTGTTTTTT
TRBJ2-1 | few | TRBV2 | TRBD1 | CASSGGQGDSYNEQFF | TGTGCCAGCAGTGGGGGACAGGGAGATTCCTACAATGAGCAGTTCTTC
TRBJ1-5 | - | TRBV1 | - | CTSSQEVKGTNQPQHF | TGCACCAGCAGCCAAGAAGTAAAAGGGACAAATCAGCCCCAGCATTTT
TRBJ1-2 | - | TRBV28 | TRBD1 | CASSPLGQASYGYTF | TGTGCCAGCAGCCCCTTAGGACAGGCGTCCTATGGCTACACCTTC
TRBJ2-3 | - | TRBV7-2 | - | CASSPQRGEDTQYF | TGTGCCAGCAGCCCCCAACGAGGAGAGGATACGCAGTATTTT
TRBJ1-5 | - | TRBV14 | TRBD1 | CASSQVIVRDRDQPQHF | TGTGCCAGCAGCCAAGTTATAGTGCGGGACAGGGACCAGCCCCAGCATTTT
TRBJ2-2 | - | TRBV30 | TRBD1 | CAWSRGLDGELFF | TGTGCCTGGAGTAGGGGGCTCGACGGGGAGCTGTTTTTT
TRBJ2-1 | - | TRBV27 | TRBD1 | CASSPGQGYYSLGEQFF | TGTGCCAGCAGTCCAGGACAGGGGTATTATTCGTTGGGTGAGCAGTTCTTC
TRBJ2-7 | - | TRBV2 | - | CASSEKGYEQYF | TGTGCCAGCAGTGAAAAGGGGTACGAGCAGTACTTC
TRBJ2-7 | - | TRBV28 | - | CASSLDSIVHEQYF | TGTGCCAGCAGTTTAGACTCAATAGTCCACGAGCAGTACTTC
TRBJ2-3 | - | TRBV7-6 | TRBD1 | CASSMGQGPDTQYF | TGTGCCAGCAGCATGGGACAGGGGCCAGATACGCAGTATTTT